Listed below are T cell receptor beta chains from one sample, sequenced in a study of T cell changes during pregnancy in multiple sclerosis. Sequenced by immunoSEQ multiplex PCR; TCRdb stores in-frame clones only, minus some. The sample records some 95,000 clones, around 92% being singletons. Material: peripheral blood, obtained in the first trimester of pregnancy. The receptors here all came from a female donor with multiple sclerosis, enrolled in a pregnancy study. Both conserved end residues are part of each CDR3. A D gene is named only where the DNA matches it firmly. Rows give clone size only sometimes, using once, few, many, or a class for an expanded clone.

TGTGCCAGTAGTATAGCAGGAGGGACCTACAATGAGCAGTTCTTC | CASSIAGGTYNEQFF | TRBV19 | . | . | TRBJ2-1
TGCGCCAGCAGCTTGGTCGTCAATGAGCAGTTCTTC | CASSLVVNEQFF | TRBV5-1 | . | . | TRBJ2-1
TGTGCCACGGCCCTCAGGGCTAGCGGGTATGCGAACACCGGGGAGCTGTTTTTT | CATALRASGYANTGELFF | TRBV27 | . | TRBD2 | TRBJ2-2
TGTGCCAGCAGGCGACTACCGGGACAGTCCCTCTACGAGCAGTACTTC | CASRRLPGQSLYEQYF | TRBV27 | . | TRBD1 | TRBJ2-7
TGTGCCAGCAGGGTAGACAGGATGAGCTCCTACGAGCAGTACTTC | CASRVDRMSSYEQYF | TRBV28 | few | . | TRBJ2-7
TGTGCCAGCAGCTTAAAAGCCCTAGGTGCTGAAGGCTACACCTTC | CASSLKALGAEGYTF | TRBV7-2 | . | . | TRBJ1-2
TGTGCCAGCAGTTCAAAGCGCCAGGGGGAACTATCCTACAATGAGCAGTTCTTC | CASSSKRQGELSYNEQFF | TRBV27 | . | TRBD1 | TRBJ2-1
TGTGCCAGCAGTTCGGCACAGGGTAAGGACAAAAACATTCAGTACTTC | CASSSAQGKDKNIQYF | TRBV27 | . | . | TRBJ2-4
TGTGCCAGCAGCTCCCCAAGTACGAGCTCCTACGAGCAGTACTTC | CASSSPSTSSYEQYF | TRBV7-9 | . | . | TRBJ2-7
TGTGCCAGTAGTATTTTGGCACTGAACACTGAAGCTTTCTTT | CASSILALNTEAFF | TRBV19 | . | . | TRBJ1-1
TGTGCCAGCAGTTTTAGGGACAGGGGTCCCTACGAGCAGTACTTC | CASSFRDRGPYEQYF | TRBV28 | once | TRBD1 | TRBJ2-7
TGTGCCAGCAGCCAATTCACAACTAATGAAAAACTGTTTTTT | CASSQFTTNEKLFF | TRBV7-8 | . | . | TRBJ1-4
TGTGCCAGCAGCTCAACCGGGACTGGGAATGAAAAACTGTTTTTT | CASSSTGTGNEKLFF | TRBV9 | . | . | TRBJ1-4
TGTGCCAGCAGCGACTCATTAGGGGCAAGCTCCTACAATGAGCAGTTCTTC | CASSDSLGASSYNEQFF | TRBV9 | . | . | TRBJ2-1
TGCGCCAGCAGCCCCCGGACAGGGGGCGTCGGGGACACTGAAGCTTTCTTT | CASSPRTGGVGDTEAFF | TRBV5-1 | . | TRBD1 | TRBJ1-1
TGCAGCGTCACAGGGGGCCGAGGGGATACGCAGTATTTT | CSVTGGRGDTQYF | TRBV29-1 | . | TRBD1 | TRBJ2-3
TGTGCCAGCAGCTTAGCGGGGTCCGCCGGGGAGCTGTTTTTT | CASSLAGSAGELFF | TRBV27 | . | TRBD2 | TRBJ2-2
TGTGCCATCAAAGCGGCGGCAAACACCGGGGAGCTGTTTTTT | CAIKAAANTGELFF | TRBV19 | . | . | TRBJ2-2
TGTGCCAGCAGTCACCGGGACAGGGCTGCCGGGGAGCTGTTTTTT | CASSHRDRAAGELFF | TRBV27 | few | TRBD1 | TRBJ2-2
TGCGCCAGCAGCCAAGGGCAGAGGGAGACCCAGTACTTC | CASSQGQRETQYF | TRBV4-3 | . | . | TRBJ2-5
TGCGCCAGCAGCCCAGCGGGAGATCAAGAGACCCAGTACTTC | CASSPAGDQETQYF | TRBV5-1 | . | TRBD2 | TRBJ2-5
TGTGCCAGCAGTCTTAGTATAGCGGGAGGAGAGACCCAGTACTTC | CASSLSIAGGETQYF | TRBV28 | . | TRBD2 | TRBJ2-5
TGTGCCAGCAAGTCCGGGGGAGCAGAGGGGGAGACCCAGTACTTC | CASKSGGAEGETQYF | TRBV7-2 | . | . | TRBJ2-5
TGTGCCATTGGACAGGGGATCGTGCTAAGCAATCAGCCCCAGCATTTT | CAIGQGIVLSNQPQHF | TRBV28 | . | TRBD1 | TRBJ1-5
TGTGCTAGTGGTTTGGCGACAGGGAGCGATTGGGCCCGCGGGAATGAGCAGTTCTTC | CASGLATGSDWARGNEQFF | TRBV12-5 | . | TRBD1 | TRBJ2-1
TGTGCCAGCAGCCAAGGTAGACTAGCGAACGAGCAGTACTTC | CASSQGRLANEQYF | TRBV4-2 | . | TRBD2 | TRBJ2-7
TGTGCCAGCAGCTTAGTCGGTAGCGGGAGTGATGAGCAGTTCTTC | CASSLVGSGSDEQFF | TRBV7-9 | once | TRBD2 | TRBJ2-1
TGTGCCAGTAGTACCTTGGACAGACAAGAGACCCAGTACTTC | CASSTLDRQETQYF | TRBV19 | . | . | TRBJ2-5
TGCGCCAGCAGCCAAGACAGCGGGAGGGACACAGATACGCAGTATTTT | CASSQDSGRDTDTQYF | TRBV4-3 | . | TRBD2 | TRBJ2-3
TGTGCCAGCAGTCGGGGGGGCGCGAATGAAAAACTGTTTTTT | CASSRGGANEKLFF | TRBV6-6 | . | . | TRBJ1-4
TGTGCCATCAGTGAGAGACAGGAGCCAGAGACCCAGTACTTC | CAISERQEPETQYF | TRBV10-3 | . | . | TRBJ2-5
TGTGCCAGCAGCCAAGCCGGGGGTTCACCAGATACGCAGTATTTT | CASSQAGGSPDTQYF | TRBV14 | . | . | TRBJ2-3
TGTGCCAGCAGTTTAGTGCAGGATGAAAAACTGTTTTTT | CASSLVQDEKLFF | TRBV28 | . | . | TRBJ1-4
TGTGCCAGCAGCTTAGGGCAGGGGATTGACTATGGCTACACCTTC | CASSLGQGIDYGYTF | TRBV7-2 | . | . | TRBJ1-2
TGTGCTAGTGGTTTGACTCCCGACAGGAACACTGAAGCTTTCTTT | CASGLTPDRNTEAFF | TRBV12-5 | . | . | TRBJ1-1
TGTGCCAGCAGCTTCAGCTACGAGCAGTACTTC | CASSFSYEQYF | TRBV7-9 | . | . | TRBJ2-7
TGCGCCAGCAGCTTCGGACACAAGAACACAGATACGCAGTATTTT | CASSFGHKNTDTQYF | TRBV5-1 | . | . | TRBJ2-3
TGTGCCAGCAGCCCAACTAGCGGGAGCCCCATTAGGCAGTTCTTC | CASSPTSGSPIRQFF | TRBV6-5 | once | TRBD2 | TRBJ2-1
TGCAGCGTTGAAGCGGTCGGGACAGGACCGAGTGAGCAGTTCTTC | CSVEAVGTGPSEQFF | TRBV29-1 | . | TRBD1 | TRBJ2-1
TGTGCCACAACACTAGGCTCTCAAGAGACCCAGTACTTC | CATTLGSQETQYF | TRBV15 | . | . | TRBJ2-5
TGTGCCAGCAGTTCAAAATACCAGTACAATGAGCAGTTCTTC | CASSSKYQYNEQFF | TRBV6-1 | . | . | TRBJ2-1
TGTGCCAGTAGAGGCCAGGGCGGGAGGCCCCAGCATTTT | CASRGQGGRPQHF | TRBV19 | . | . | TRBJ1-5